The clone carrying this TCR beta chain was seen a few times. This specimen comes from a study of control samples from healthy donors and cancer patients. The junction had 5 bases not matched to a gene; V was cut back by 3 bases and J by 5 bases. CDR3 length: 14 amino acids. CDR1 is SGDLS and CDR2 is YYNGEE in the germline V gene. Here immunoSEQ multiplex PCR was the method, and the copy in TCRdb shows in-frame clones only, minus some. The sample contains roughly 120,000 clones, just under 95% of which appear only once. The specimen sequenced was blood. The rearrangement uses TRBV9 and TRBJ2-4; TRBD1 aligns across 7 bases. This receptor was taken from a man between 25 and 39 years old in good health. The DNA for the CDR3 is TGTGCCAGCAGCGGCCGACAGGGACAAAACATTCAGTACTTC. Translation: CASSGRQGQNIQYF.